This T cell receptor beta chain was recovered during a study of blood T cells in healthy people across ages. Study overall: When template switching was applied, about one barcoded beta molecule was captured per two T cells. Whole-study results and caveats: Getting older went along with TCR beta diversity per million T cells dropping roughly linearly.

Primers used in a second PCR of about 7 to 12 cycles were a sample-barcoded 5' primer and a J-beta primer mix. One entry per CDR3 protein results from TCRdb running MiXCR on the 5' RACE reads. The table records roughly 800,000 distinct CDR3 sequences, roughly 25% of them present only once. Trimming took 4 bases from V and 10 from J, leaving 14 bases between them. The germline CDR1 and CDR2 sequences are SGHTA and FQGTGA. This CDR3 is 13 amino acids long. This clonotype has a single count. Its antigen is unknown. The same sample was also used in a study of T cells of mothers and their children.

The sample taken for sequencing was blood. The rearrangement uses TRBV7-3 and TRBJ2-1; D gene unclear. This sequence originates from a boy aged 5-17 years in good health. CDR3 bases: TGTGCCAGCAGCTGGACGCTGACTGGAGAGCAGTTCTTC. The encoded protein is CASSWTLTGEQFF. Based on the CDR3 plus reference TRBV7-3 and TRBJ2-1, the full variable domain is GAGVSQTPSNKVTEKGKYVELRCDPISGHTALYWYRQSLGQGPEFLIYFQGTGAADDSGLPNDRFFAVRPEGSVSTLKIQRTERGDSAVYLCASSWTLTGEQFFGPGTRLTVL.